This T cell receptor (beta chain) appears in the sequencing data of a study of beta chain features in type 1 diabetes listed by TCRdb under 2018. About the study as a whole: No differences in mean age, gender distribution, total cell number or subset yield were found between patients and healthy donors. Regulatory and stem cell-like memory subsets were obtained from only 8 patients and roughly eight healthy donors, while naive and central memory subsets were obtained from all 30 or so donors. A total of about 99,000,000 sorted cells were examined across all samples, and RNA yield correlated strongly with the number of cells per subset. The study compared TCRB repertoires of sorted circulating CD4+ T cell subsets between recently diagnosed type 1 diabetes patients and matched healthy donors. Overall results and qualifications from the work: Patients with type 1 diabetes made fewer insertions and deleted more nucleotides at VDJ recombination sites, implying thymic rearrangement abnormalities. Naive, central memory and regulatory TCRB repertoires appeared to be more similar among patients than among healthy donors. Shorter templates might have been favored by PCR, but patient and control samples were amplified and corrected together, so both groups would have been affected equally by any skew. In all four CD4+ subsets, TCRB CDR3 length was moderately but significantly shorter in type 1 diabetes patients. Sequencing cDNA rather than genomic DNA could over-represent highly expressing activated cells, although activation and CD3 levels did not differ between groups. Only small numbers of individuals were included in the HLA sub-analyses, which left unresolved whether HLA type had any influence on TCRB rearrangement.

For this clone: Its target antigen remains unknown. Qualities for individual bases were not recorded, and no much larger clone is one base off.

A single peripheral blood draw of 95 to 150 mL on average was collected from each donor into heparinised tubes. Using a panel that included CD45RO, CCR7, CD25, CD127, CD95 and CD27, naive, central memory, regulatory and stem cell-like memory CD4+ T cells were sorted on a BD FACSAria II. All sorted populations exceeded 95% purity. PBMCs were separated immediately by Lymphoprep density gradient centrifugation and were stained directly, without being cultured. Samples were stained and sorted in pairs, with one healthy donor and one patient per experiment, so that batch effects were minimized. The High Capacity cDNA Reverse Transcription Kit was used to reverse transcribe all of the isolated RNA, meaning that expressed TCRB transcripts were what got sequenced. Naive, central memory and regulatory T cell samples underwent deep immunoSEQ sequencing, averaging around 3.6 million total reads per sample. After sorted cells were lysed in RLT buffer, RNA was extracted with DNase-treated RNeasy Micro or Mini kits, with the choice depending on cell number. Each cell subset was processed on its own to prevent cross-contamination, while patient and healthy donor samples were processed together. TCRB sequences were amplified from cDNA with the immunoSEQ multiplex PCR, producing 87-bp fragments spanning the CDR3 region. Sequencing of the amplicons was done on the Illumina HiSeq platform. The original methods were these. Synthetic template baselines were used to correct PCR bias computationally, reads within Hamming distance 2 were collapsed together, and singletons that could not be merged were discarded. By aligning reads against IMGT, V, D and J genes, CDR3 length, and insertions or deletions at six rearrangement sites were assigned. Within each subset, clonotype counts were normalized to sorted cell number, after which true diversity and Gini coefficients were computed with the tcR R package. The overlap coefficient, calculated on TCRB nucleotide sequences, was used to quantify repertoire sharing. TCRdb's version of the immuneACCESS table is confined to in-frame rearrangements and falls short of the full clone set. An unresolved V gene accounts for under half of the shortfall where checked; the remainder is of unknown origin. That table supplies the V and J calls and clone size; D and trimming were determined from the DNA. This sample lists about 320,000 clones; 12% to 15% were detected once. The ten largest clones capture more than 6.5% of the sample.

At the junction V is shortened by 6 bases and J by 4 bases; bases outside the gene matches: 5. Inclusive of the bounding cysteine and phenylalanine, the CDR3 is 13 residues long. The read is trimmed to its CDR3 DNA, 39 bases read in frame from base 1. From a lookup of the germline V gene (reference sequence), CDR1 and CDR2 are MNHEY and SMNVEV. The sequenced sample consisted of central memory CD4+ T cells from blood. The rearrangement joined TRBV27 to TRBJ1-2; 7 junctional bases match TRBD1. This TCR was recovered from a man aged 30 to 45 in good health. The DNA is TGTGCCAGCAGGGCAGGGGGACGCTATGGCTACACCTTC. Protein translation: CASRAGGRYGYTF.